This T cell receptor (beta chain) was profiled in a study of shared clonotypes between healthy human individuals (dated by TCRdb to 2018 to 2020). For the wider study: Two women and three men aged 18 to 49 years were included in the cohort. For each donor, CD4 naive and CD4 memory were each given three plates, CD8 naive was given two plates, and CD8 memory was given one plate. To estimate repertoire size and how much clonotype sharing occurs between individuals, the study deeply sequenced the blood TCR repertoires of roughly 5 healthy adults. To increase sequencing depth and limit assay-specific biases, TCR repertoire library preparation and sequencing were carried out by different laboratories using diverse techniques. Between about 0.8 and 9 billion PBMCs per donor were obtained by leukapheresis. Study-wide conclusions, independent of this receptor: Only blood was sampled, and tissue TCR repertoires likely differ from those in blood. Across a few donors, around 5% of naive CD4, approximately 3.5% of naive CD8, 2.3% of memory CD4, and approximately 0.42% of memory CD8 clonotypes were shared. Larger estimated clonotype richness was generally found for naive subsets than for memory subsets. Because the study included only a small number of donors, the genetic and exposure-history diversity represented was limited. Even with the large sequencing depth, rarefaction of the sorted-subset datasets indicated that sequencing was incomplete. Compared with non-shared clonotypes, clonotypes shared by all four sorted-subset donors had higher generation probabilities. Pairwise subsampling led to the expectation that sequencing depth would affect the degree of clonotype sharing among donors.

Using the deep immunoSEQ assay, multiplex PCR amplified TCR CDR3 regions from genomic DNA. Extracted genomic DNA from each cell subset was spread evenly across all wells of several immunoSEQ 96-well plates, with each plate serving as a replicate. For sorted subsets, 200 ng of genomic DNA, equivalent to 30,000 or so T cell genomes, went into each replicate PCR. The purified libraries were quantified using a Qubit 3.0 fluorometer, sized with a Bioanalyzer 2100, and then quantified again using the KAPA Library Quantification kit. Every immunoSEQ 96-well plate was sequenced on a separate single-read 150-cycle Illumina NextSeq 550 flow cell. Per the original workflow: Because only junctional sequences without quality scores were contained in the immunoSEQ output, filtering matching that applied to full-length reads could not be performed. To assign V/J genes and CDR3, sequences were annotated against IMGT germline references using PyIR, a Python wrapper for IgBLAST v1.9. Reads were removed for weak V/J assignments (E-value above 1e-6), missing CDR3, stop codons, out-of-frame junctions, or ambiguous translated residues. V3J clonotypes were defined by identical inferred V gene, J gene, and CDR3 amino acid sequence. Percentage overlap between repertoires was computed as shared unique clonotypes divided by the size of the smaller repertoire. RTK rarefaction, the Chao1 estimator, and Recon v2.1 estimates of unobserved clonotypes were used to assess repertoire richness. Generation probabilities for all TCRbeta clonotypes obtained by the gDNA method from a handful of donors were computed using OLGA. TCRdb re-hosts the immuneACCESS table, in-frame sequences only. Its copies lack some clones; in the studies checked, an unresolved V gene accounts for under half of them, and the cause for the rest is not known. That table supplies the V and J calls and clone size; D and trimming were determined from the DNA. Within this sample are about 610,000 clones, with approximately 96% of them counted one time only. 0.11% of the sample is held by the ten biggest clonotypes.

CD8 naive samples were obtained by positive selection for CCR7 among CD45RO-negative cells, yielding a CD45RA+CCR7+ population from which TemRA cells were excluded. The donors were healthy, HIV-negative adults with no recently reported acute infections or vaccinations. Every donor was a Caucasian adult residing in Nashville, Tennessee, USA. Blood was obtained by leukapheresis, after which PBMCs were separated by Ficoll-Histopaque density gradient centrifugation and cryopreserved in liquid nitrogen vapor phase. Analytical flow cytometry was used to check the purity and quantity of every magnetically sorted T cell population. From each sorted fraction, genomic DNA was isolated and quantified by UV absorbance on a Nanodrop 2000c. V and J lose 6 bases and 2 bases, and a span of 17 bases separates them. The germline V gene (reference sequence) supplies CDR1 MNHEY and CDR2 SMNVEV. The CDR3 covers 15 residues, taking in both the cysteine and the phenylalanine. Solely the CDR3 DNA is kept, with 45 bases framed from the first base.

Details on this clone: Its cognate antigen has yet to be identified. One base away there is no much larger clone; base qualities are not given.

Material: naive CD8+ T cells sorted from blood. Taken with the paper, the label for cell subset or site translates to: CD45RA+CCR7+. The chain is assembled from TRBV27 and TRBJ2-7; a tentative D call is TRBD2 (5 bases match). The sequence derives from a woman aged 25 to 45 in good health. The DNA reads TGTGCCAGCAGGCCCAGAAAGGGAGAAGCCTACGAGCAGTACTTC. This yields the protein CASRPRKGEAYEQYF.